The present TCR beta chain was sequenced within a study of CD8 T cells in Susac syndrome. Peripheral blood CD8+ and CD4+ T cells were profiled by TCR beta sequencing. The length of the CDR3 is 14 residues. Trimming removed 7 bases at V and 0 bases at J, with 9 bases between. With random hexamers, reverse transcription was performed on about 0.45 to 1 ug of RNA. TCRdb re-called the immunoSEQ multiplex PCR reads through MiXCR, storing one row per CDR3 protein. Of about 250,000 distinct CDR3 sequences in the sample, around 95% were seen once. The chain combines TRBV12-3 or TRBV12-4 with TRBJ2-2; TRBD1 might be the D (5 bases). This sequence was found in a human donor with multiple sclerosis. Sequencing was carried out using CD4+ T cells from PBMCs. The CDR3: CASTRQPNTGELFF. In nucleotides, the CDR3 is TGTGCCAGCACCCGACAGCCGAACACCGGGGAGCTGTTTTTT.